This TCR beta chain was sequenced in a study of shared clonotypes between healthy human individuals. Note on this clone: At the DNA level, this CDR3 is encoded by other sequences in the same sample as well.

In germline, CDR1 is SGHTA, CDR2 FQGTGA. The CDR3 spans 14 residues. V lost 1 base, J lost 4 bases, and 2 bases stayed unmatched. PBMC DNA, left unsorted, was sequenced on ten immunoSEQ deep assay plates. Study processing details: In the immunoSEQ data, sequences were junction-only and lacked quality scores, so filtering differed. Here immunoSEQ multiplex PCR was the method, and the copy in TCRdb shows in-frame clones only, minus some. That table gives V, J and clone size, and the DNA gave D and trimming. The table shows around 530,000 clones, with 70% to 80% occurring only once. This chain links TRBV7-3 with TRBJ2-3; 7 bases map to TRBD1. Sequenced input: PBMCs. This clonotype was sampled from a woman between 40 and 50 years old in good health. Some clones in this sample may be carry-over from other donors' samples. As DNA, the CDR3 is TGTGCCAGCAGCTTAAGACAGGGAGCAGATACGCAGTATTTT. Its protein is CASSLRQGADTQYF.